Below are 30 T cell receptor beta chains sequenced from a single sample in a study of blood T cells in healthy people across ages. A sample-barcoded 5' primer and a J-beta primer mix were used in a second PCR of roughly 7 to 12 cycles. TCRdb redid the calling of the 5' RACE reads with MiXCR, one entry per CDR3 protein. The sample has 750,000 to 850,000 distinct CDR3 sequences, roughly 25% seen once. These data are also associated with another study on T cells of mothers and their children.

Sequencing was done on a sample of blood. Every receptor here comes from a boy aged 5-17 years in good health.

This chain joins TRBV7-6 and TRBJ1-1, with D uncertain. The CDR3 has 14 amino acids. Germline CDR1 reads SGHVS; CDR2 reads FNYEAQ. V was shortened by 5 bases and J by 3 bases, with 13 bases between the two germline ends. The CDR3 is CASSQYVTHTEAFF. The CDR3, as DNA: TGTGCCAGCAGCCAATATGTGACACACACTGAAGCTTTCTTT.

A few counts support this clonotype. The chain has TRBV20-1 and TRBJ1-5; 7 bases match TRBD1. V lost 0 bases and J lost 4; bases outside the gene matches: 6. The CDR3 sequence is 15 residues long. The V gene's germline CDR1 is DFQATT and CDR2 SNEGSKA (reference sequence). CDR3 residues: CSARDPGGNNQPQHF. The CDR3 DNA is TGCAGTGCTAGAGATCCAGGGGGGAATAATCAGCCCCAGCATTTT.

Of note for this clonotype: An end of the junction does not agree with germline; a read error may underlie this. The chain uses TRBV28 and TRBJ1-2, with D maybe TRBD1 (5 bases). The germline V gene has CDR1 MDHEN and CDR2 SYDVKM. CDR3 size: 16 residues. CDR3 DNA sequence: TGTGCCAGCAGTCCTCCGGGACGGGTAGCTAACTATGGCTGCACCTTC. Its translation is CASSPPGRVANYGCTF.

The J gene is TRBJ2-7, the V gene TRBV7-9; D might be TRBD2 (6 bases). The germline V gene encodes CDR1 SEHNR and CDR2 FQNEAQ (reference sequence). The CDR3 runs to 16 residues. Trimming removed 1 base from V and 2 bases from J, with 15 bases in between. CDR3 region: CASSLGWDSNPYEQYF. Here the CDR3 DNA reads TGTGCCAGCAGCTTAGGGTGGGACTCTAACCCCTACGAGCAGTACTTC. Variable domain in full (rest from reference TRBV7-9 and TRBJ2-7): DTGVSQNPRHKITKRGQNVTFRCDPISEHNRLYWYRQTLGQGPEFLTYFQNEAQLEKSRLLSDRFSAERPKGSFSTLEIQRTEQGDSAMYLCASSLGWDSNPYEQYFGPGTRLTVT.

This rearrangement joins TRBV19 to TRBJ2-1, with unresolved D. The CDR3 loop spans 16 amino acids. The V end was cut by 6 bases, the J end by 2 bases, with 17 bases between. The germline CDR1 and CDR2 sequences are LNHDA and SQIVND (reference sequence). CDR3 bases: TGTGCCAGTAGCTTGACCCGTCGTGGTGCCTACAATGAGCAGTTCTTC. As protein: CASSLTRRGAYNEQFF.

The chain is built from TRBV27 and TRBJ1-5, with 9 bases that match TRBD1. V gave up 6 bases and J gave up 12 bases; unmatched junction bases: 12. This CDR3 contains 14 residues. The germline V gene encodes CDR1 MNHEY and CDR2 SMNVEV (reference sequence). CDR3 loop: CASRGQGLYPCQHF. The CDR3 DNA follows: TGTGCCAGCAGAGGACAGGGGCTCTACCCGTGCCAGCATTTT.

This chain joins TRBV5-1 and TRBJ1-1; D unclear. Germline V gene sequence: CDR1 SGHRS, CDR2 YFSETQ. This CDR3 has 15 residues. V was trimmed by 0 bases and J by 1 base, leaving 10 bases between them. CDR3 nucleotide sequence: TGCGCCAGCAGCTTGGATAGACCCGGGAACACTGAAGCTTTCTTT. Translated: CASSLDRPGNTEAFF.

This clonotype showed up just a few times. The chain employs TRBV2 and TRBJ1-2, with a possible D match to TRBD1 (6 bases). The CDR3 is 11 amino acids. Germline values: CDR1 SNHLY, CDR2 FYNNEI. Trimming pared 9 bases from V and 8 bases from J, leaving 13 bases between. The chain's CDR3 is CARRSGTGYTF. DNA of the CDR3: TGTGCCAGAAGATCCGGGACAGGCTACACCTTC.

The V call is TRBV5-1, the J call TRBJ2-7; TRBD1 matches 11 bases. J lost 5 bases, V lost 3 bases, and 1 base had no gene match. This CDR3 has 13 residues. CDR1 and CDR2 (germline): SGHRS, YFSETQ. CDR3 sequence reads: CASSWDRGNEQYF. DNA for the CDR3: TGCGCCAGCAGCTGGGACAGGGGGAACGAGCAGTACTTC.

The chain joins TRBV6-2 or TRBV6-3 to TRBJ1-6; TRBD1 matches 9 bases. Germline lookup yields CDR1 MNHEY and CDR2 SVGEGT. This CDR3 comprises 15 residues. Losses at the gene ends were 2 bases for V and 5 bases for J; bases not matched to a gene: 1. The DNA of the CDR3 is TGTGCCAGCAGTTACCGGGACAGGGATAATTCACCCCTCCACTTT. Translating it yields CASSYRDRDNSPLHF.

This clonotype was counted only a few times. The chain combines TRBV7-6 with TRBJ2-5; D remains ambiguous. From germline, CDR1 is SGHVS and CDR2 FNYEAQ. Trimming took off 0 bases at V and 5 bases at J, with 13 bases between the two ends. The CDR3 is 15 residues long. CDR3 residues: CASSLALDIHETQYF. In DNA form, the CDR3 reads TGTGCCAGCAGCTTAGCACTTGACATTCATGAGACCCAGTACTTC.

The rearrangement joins TRBV11-2 to TRBJ2-7; D is possibly TRBD2 (5 bases). In germline, CDR1 is SGHAT, CDR2 FQNNGV. V dropped 1 base and J dropped 2 bases, with 12 bases sitting between them. The CDR3 extends over 15 amino acids. The CDR3 DNA reads TGTGCCAGCAGCTTAGGGTCCGGGATACCCTACGAGCAGTACTTC. Translating it yields CASSLGSGIPYEQYF.

This clonotype came up a few times. J is TRBJ2-5 and V is TRBV5-1; TRBD2 matches at 7 bases. Unmatched junction bases numbered 6, after V lost 2 bases and J lost 2 bases. Germline assignment: CDR1 SGHRS and CDR2 YFSETQ. The CDR3 consists of 15 residues. DNA for the CDR3: TGCGCCAGCAGCTTCGAAGCGGGATTTCAAGAGACCCAGTACTTC. Translating it yields CASSFEAGFQETQYF.

This clonotype has just a few counts. The chain has TRBV28 and TRBJ1-5; tentative D call: TRBD1 (6 bases). The CDR3 is 17 residues long. The V gene lost 6 bases and the J gene lost 10 bases, with 28 bases spanning the gap. CDR1 and CDR2 (germline): MDHEN, SYDVKM. As DNA, the CDR3 is TGTGCCAGCAGGCGGGGGCCGGCACAGGGTCATTGGTTTCCCCAGCATTTT. Amino acids: CASRRGPAQGHWFPQHF. The whole variable domain, remainder taken from reference TRBV28 and TRBJ1-5, is DVKVTQSSRYLVKRTGEKVFLECVQDMDHENMFWYRQDPGLGLRLIYFSYDVKMKEKGDIPEGYSVSREKKERFSLILESASTNQTSMYLCASRRGPAQGHWFPQHFGDGTRLSIL.

The table lists this clonotype with many counts. This rearrangement joins TRBV10-3 to TRBJ2-5; D gene unclear. Looked up from germline, CDR1 is ENHRY and CDR2 is SYGVKD. This CDR3 has 13 amino acids. Trimming cost V 3 bases and J 7 bases, with 12 bases left between them. The CDR3 DNA is TGTGCCATCAGTGAAGGGTTCTCCGGGACCCAGTACTTC. Translated: CAISEGFSGTQYF.

The genes are TRBV9 and TRBJ2-5; 7 bases are a match to TRBD2. CDR1 and CDR2 from the germline V gene are SGDLS and YYNGEE. V was pared by 4 bases and J by 1 base, with 10 bases of the junction left unmatched. This CDR3 contains 16 residues. CDR3 coding DNA: TGTGCCAGCAGCAAGGGGCTAGCGGCGCTCCAAGAGACCCAGTACTTC. It yields the protein CASSKGLAALQETQYF.

The rearrangement uses TRBV29-1 and TRBJ2-7, with 9 bases aligning to TRBD1. The J call is in doubt because the DNA end fits TRBJ2-1 better. The germline V gene encodes CDR1 SQVTM and CDR2 ANQGSEA. The CDR3 is 15 amino acids. The CDR3 reads CSVIPTGQGPFEQFF. The CDR3 DNA is TGCAGCGTTATACCCACGGGACAGGGTCCCTTTGAGCAGTTCTTC.

This chain connects TRBV6-6 to TRBJ2-7; TRBD1 matches at 7 bases. The junction had 7 bases not matched to a gene; V was cut back by 6 bases and J by 2 bases. This CDR3 has 14 residues. Germline CDR1 and CDR2: MNHNY and SVGAGI (reference sequence). The CDR3 here is CASRPTGNAYEQYF. The CDR3 region has the DNA TGTGCCAGCAGGCCGACAGGGAATGCCTACGAGCAGTACTTC.

This clonotype was observed a few times. The chain couples TRBV4-1 to TRBJ2-5, with 10 positions matching TRBD1. TRBJ2-7 explains the end of the DNA better; the J call may be wrong. The CDR3 spans 15 residues. Germline CDR1 MGHRA, CDR2 YSYEKL. The CDR3 DNA follows: TGCGCCAGCAGCCCGGGGACAGGGGAAAAATACGAGCAGTACTTC. This sequence encodes CASSPGTGEKYEQYF.

This clonotype was found a few times. The rearrangement links TRBV7-9 to TRBJ2-7, with a tentative D call TRBD2 (6 bases). The germline V and J ends were trimmed by 8 bases and 3 bases, with 11 bases remaining between them. The CDR3 consists of 12 residues. Germline V gene data show CDR1 as SEHNR and CDR2 as FQNEAQ (reference sequence). The CDR3 DNA reads TGTGCCAGCTCGGGAGCGATCTACGAGCAGTACTTC. This gives the protein CASSGAIYEQYF.

This chain links TRBV9 with TRBJ2-4; 11 bases fit TRBD2. The J segment lost 4 bases and the V segment lost 0 bases, leaving 3 bases of the junction unmatched. Germline V lookup: CDR1 SGDLS, CDR2 YYNGEE. There are 16 residues in the CDR3. CDR3 in DNA: TGTGCCAGCAGCGTAGCTGCTAGCGGGGGGAAAAACATTCAGTACTTC. Protein sequence: CASSVAASGGKNIQYF.

This clonotype was counted between two and nine times. The chain uses TRBV7-2 and TRBJ2-5; D unclear. The CDR3 totals 14 residues. Germline V gene lookup returns CDR1 SGHTA and CDR2 FQGNSA. V lost 1 base and J 4 bases, leaving 10 bases between the germline ends. The CDR3 region has the DNA TGTGCCAGCAGCTTAGTAGGGAACCCAGAGACCCAGTACTTC. It specifies CASSLVGNPETQYF.

This clonotype was seen only a few times. The rearrangement uses TRBV24-1 and TRBJ2-1; either TRBD1 or TRBD2 may fit D (5 bases each). The J call is in doubt because the DNA end fits TRBJ2-5 better. CDR1 KGHDR and CDR2 SFDVKD come from the germline V gene. CDR3 size: 15 residues. CDR3 in amino acids: CATSGETESGETQYF. CDR3 sequence (DNA): TGTGCCACCAGTGGGGAGACAGAGTCGGGAGAGACCCAGTACTTC.

The V gene is TRBV28, the J gene TRBJ2-1; 10 positions match TRBD1. CDR1 is MDHEN, CDR2 SYDVKM, per germline. The CDR3 has 15 amino acids. Losses at the gene ends were 6 bases for V and 6 bases for J; bases not matched to a gene: 8. The CDR3 DNA reads TGTGCCAGCAGACCTACCGGGACAGGGGTCAATGAGCAGTTCTTC. Translated, it gives CASRPTGTGVNEQFF.

Note on this clonotype: One end of the junction fails to match germline, which may point to a read error. The gene calls are TRBV6-2 or TRBV6-3 and TRBJ2-5, with D possibly matching TRBD2 (7 bases). Germline assignment: CDR1 MNHEY and CDR2 SVGEGT. This CDR3 has 18 amino acids. CDR3 sequence: CASGYSVRGARAQETQYF. The DNA of the CDR3 is TGTGCCAGCGGTTACTCAGTACGGGGGGCGCGAGCCCAAGAGACCCAGTACTTC.

This chain uses TRBV4-3 with TRBJ2-7; TRBD2 aligns across 9 bases. The germline V gene has CDR1 LGHNA and CDR2 YSLEER. The CDR3 loop spans 15 amino acids. The V segment lost 5 bases and the J segment 3 bases; nucleotides outside the gene matches: 8. The CDR3 bases are TGCGCCAGCAGCGAAGCAGCTAGCGGGATCTACGAGCAGTACTTC. Protein sequence: CASSEAASGIYEQYF.

The gene calls are TRBV7-2 and TRBJ2-5; no firm D call. TRBJ2-1 matches the DNA end more closely, so the J call is doubtful. This CDR3 is built from 13 residues. Per germline, CDR1 SGHTA and CDR2 FQGNSA. CDR3 in DNA: TGTGCCAGCAGCTTAGTCAGGAAAAATGAGCAGTTCTTC. This gives the protein CASSLVRKNEQFF.

This clonotype was seen ten or more times. The genes are TRBV4-3 and TRBJ2-3, with D possibly being TRBD2 (6 bases). This CDR3 region has 15 residues. Germline V CDR1 and CDR2: LGHNA, YSLEER. Deletions cut 1 base from V and 3 bases from J, with 11 bases between. The CDR3: CASSQAGEATDTQYF. CDR3 nucleotides: TGCGCCAGCAGCCAAGCGGGGGAGGCTACAGATACGCAGTATTTT.

The chain links TRBV27 to TRBJ1-5, with D possibly matching TRBD1 (5 bases). The CDR3 sequence is 15 residues long. V lost 2 bases, J lost 3 bases, and 11 bases lay in between. Germline CDR1 reads MNHEY; CDR2 reads SMNVEV (reference sequence). The CDR3: CASSLGGVTNQPQHF. CDR3 in DNA: TGTGCCAGCAGTTTAGGGGGGGTTACCAATCAGCCCCAGCATTTT.

This rearrangement joins TRBV5-1 to TRBJ2-3; D might be TRBD1 or TRBD2, each matching 5 bases. With 4 bases removed from V and 2 bases from J, the gap between germline ends came to 14 bases. This CDR3 has 15 residues. Per germline, CDR1 SGHRS and CDR2 YFSETQ. The CDR3 nucleotides are TGCGCCAGCAGCCCCGGGACCGGGGACACAGATACGCAGTATTTT. Protein sequence: CASSPGTGDTDTQYF.